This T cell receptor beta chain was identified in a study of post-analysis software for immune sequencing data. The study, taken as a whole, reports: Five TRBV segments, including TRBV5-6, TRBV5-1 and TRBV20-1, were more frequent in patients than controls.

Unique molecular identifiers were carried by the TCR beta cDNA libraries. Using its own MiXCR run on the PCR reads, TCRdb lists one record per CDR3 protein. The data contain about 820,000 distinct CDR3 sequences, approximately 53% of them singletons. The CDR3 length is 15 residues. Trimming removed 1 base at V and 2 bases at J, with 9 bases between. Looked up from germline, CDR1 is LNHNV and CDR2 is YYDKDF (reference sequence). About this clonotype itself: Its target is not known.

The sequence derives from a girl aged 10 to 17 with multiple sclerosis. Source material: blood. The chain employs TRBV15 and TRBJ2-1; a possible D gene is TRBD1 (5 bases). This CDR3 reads CATSRGGAAYNEQFF. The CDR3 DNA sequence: TGTGCCACCAGCAGAGGTGGGGCTGCCTACAATGAGCAGTTCTTC.